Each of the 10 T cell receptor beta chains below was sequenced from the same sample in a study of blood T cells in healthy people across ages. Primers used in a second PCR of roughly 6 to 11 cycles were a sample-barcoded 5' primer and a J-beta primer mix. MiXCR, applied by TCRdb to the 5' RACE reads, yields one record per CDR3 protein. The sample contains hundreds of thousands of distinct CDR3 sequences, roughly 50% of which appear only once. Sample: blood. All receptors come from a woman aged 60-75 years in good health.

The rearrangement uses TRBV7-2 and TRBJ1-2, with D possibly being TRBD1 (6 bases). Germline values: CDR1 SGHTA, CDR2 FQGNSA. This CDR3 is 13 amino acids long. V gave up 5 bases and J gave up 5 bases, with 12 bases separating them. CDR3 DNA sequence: TGTGCCAGCAGCCTGTATCAGGGGTATGGCTACACCTTC. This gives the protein CASSLYQGYGYTF.

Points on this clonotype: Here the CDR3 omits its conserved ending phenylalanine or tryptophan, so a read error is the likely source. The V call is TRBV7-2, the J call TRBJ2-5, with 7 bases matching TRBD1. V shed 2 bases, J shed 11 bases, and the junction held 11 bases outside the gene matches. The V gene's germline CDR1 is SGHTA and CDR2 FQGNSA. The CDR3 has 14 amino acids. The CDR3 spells CASSLLPGGYGQYL. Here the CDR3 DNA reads TGTGCCAGCAGCTTACTTCCAGGGGGATACGGGCAGTACTTA.

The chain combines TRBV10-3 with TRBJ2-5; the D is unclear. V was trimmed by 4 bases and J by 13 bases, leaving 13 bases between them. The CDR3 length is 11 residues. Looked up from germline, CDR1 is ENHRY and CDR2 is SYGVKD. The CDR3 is CAISVGNERYF. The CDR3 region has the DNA TGTGCCATCAGTGTAGGTAACGAGCGGTACTTC.

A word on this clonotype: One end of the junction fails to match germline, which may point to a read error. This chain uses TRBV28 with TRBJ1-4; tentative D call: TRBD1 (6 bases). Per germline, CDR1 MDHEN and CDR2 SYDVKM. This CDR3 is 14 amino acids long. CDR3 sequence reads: CASSVRGANERLFF. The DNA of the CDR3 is TGTGCCAGCAGTGTCCGGGGGGCAAATGAAAGACTGTTTTTT.

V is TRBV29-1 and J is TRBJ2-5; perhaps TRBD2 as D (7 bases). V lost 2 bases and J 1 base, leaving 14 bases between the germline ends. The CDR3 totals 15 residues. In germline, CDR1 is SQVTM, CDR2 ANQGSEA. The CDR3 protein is CSVERGGGAQETQYF. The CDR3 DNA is TGCAGCGTTGAAAGGGGGGGGGGGGCCCAAGAGACCCAGTACTTC. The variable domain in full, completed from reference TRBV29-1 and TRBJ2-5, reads SAVISQKPSRDICQRGTSLTIQCQVDSQVTMMFWYRQQPGQSLTLIATANQGSEATYESGFVIDKFPISRPNLTFSTLTVSNMSPEDSSIYLCSVERGGGAQETQYFGPGTRLLVL.

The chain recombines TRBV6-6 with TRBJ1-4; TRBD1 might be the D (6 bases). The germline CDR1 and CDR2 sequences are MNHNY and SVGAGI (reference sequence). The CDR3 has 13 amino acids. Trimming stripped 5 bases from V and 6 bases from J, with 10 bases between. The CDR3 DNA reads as TGTGCCAGCAGTATCAGACAGGATGAAAAACTGTTTTTT. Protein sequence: CASSIRQDEKLFF.

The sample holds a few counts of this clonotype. As DNA, the CDR3 is TGCAGCGTTGAAACGTTTAGCGGGAGGGTTCAAGATACGCAGTATTTT. Amino acid sequence: CSVETFSGRVQDTQYF. V is TRBV29-1 and J is TRBJ2-3, with 11 positions matching TRBD2. Germline loops: CDR1 SQVTM, CDR2 ANQGSEA. This CDR3 comprises 16 residues. After removal of 2 bases from V and 5 bases from J, the junction contained 9 bases not matched to a gene.

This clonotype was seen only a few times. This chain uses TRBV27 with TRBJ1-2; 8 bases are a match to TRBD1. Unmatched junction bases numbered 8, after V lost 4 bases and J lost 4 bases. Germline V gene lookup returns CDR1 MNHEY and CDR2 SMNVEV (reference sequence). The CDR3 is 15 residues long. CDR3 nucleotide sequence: TGTGCCAGCAGTTGGACAGGGCAGGGGCCCTATGGCTACACCTTC. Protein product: CASSWTGQGPYGYTF.

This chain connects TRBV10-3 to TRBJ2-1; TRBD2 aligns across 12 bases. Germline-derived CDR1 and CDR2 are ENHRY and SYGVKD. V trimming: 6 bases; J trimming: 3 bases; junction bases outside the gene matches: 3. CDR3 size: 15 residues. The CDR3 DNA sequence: TGTGCCATCAGAGCGGGACTAGCGGGCTACAATGAGCAGTTCTTC. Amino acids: CAIRAGLAGYNEQFF.

The CDR3 sequence is CATSRNSFNEQYF. In DNA form, the CDR3 reads TGTGCCACCAGCAGAAATTCTTTCAATGAGCAGTACTTC. The chain is built from TRBV15 and TRBJ2-5; D uncertain. The CDR3 consists of 13 residues. V lost 2 bases to trimming and J lost 11 bases, with 15 bases between them. Looked up from germline, CDR1 is LNHNV and CDR2 is YYDKDF (reference sequence).